This T cell receptor (beta chain) was recovered during a study of cytomegalovirus exposure and HLA in healthy donors. Study summary: Earlier work reported 100 million to 130 million unique TCR beta sequences from about 170 million T cells.

The germline gives CDR1 SGHTA, CDR2 FQGTGA. The CDR3 totals 19 residues. V lost 4 bases, J lost 6 bases, and 17 bases stayed unmatched. The study's findings and limits: In an earlier analysis, most TCR beta V segments were productive about 87% or about 30% of the time.

Both 60 Vbeta primers and 13 Jbeta primers went into the PCR. Data came from immunoSEQ multiplex PCR; TCRdb stores just in-frame clones and leaves some out. Here the sample table reports about 38,000 clones. Worth noting for this clone: Antigen unknown.

The chain carries TRBV7-3 and TRBJ2-1; 11 bases fit TRBD2. This TCR was recovered from a man aged 35 to 55 in good health and CMV-seropositive. The sample taken for sequencing was PBMCs. The CDR3 DNA reads TGTGCCAGCAGCTATAACGGAGGGGTAGCGGGAGGGCCGCTCAATGAGCAGTTCTTC. Protein product: CASSYNGGVAGGPLNEQFF.